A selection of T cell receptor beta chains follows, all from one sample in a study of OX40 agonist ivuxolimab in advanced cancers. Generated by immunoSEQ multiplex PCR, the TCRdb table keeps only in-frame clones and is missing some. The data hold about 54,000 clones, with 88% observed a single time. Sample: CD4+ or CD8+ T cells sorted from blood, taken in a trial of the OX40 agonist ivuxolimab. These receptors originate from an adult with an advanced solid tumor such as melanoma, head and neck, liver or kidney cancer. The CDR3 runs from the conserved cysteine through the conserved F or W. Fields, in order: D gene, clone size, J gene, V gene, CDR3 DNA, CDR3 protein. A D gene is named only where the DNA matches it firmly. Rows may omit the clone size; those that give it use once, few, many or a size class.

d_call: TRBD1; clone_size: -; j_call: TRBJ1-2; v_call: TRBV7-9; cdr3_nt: TGTGCCAGCAGACCAGGGGGATATGGCTACACCTTC; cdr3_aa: CASRPGGYGYTF
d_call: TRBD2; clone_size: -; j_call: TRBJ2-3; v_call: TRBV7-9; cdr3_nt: TGTGCCAGCAGCTTCGTTACTAGCGGCAGCACAGATACGCAGTATTTT; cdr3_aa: CASSFVTSGSTDTQYF
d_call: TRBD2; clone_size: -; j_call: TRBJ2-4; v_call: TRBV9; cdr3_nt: TGTGCCAGCAGCAGGGGACTAGCGGAAAACATTCAGTACTTC; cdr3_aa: CASSRGLAENIQYF
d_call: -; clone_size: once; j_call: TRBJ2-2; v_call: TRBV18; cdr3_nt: TGTGCCAGCTCACCATTCAGGGGAGCGGGCACCGGGGAGCTGTTTTTT; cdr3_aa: CASSPFRGAGTGELFF
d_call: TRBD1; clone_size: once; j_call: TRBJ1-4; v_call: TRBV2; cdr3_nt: TGTGCCAGCAGTAGACAGGGGCGGAATGAAAAACTGTTTTTT; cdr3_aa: CASSRQGRNEKLFF
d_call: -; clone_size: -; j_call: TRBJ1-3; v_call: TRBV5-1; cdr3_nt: TGCGCCAGCAGCCAGGAGGGGAGCGGAAACACCATATATTTT; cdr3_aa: CASSQEGSGNTIYF
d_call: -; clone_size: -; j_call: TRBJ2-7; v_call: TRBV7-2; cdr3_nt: TGTGCCAGCAGCCTCACGGACATTGGGGGTTACGAGCAGTACTTC; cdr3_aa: CASSLTDIGGYEQYF
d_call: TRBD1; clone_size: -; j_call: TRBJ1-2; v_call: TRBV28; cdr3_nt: TGTGCCAGCAGGGCCGGGACAGGGGACCACTATGGCTACACCTTC; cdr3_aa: CASRAGTGDHYGYTF
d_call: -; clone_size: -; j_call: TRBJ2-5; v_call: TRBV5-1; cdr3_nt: TGCGCCAGCAGCTTGGTTGACGGCCAAGAGACCCAGTACTTC; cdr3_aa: CASSLVDGQETQYF
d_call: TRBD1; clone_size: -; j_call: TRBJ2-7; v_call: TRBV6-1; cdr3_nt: TGTGCCAGCAGTGAAGCGCTCGGACAGGGGGCCTACGAGCAGTACTTC; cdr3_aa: CASSEALGQGAYEQYF
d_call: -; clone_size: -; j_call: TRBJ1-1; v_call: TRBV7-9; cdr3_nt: TGTGCCAGCAGCTTAGCGGGGGTCAACACTGAAGCTTTCTTT; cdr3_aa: CASSLAGVNTEAFF
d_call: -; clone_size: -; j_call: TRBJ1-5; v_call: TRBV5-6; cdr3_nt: TGTGCCAGCAGCCTAGGGGGGCTAAATCAGCCCCAGCATTTT; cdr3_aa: CASSLGGLNQPQHF
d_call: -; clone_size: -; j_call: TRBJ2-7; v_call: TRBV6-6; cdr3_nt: TGTGCCAGCAGGGAGGACAAATCGTACGAGCAGTACTTC; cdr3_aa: CASREDKSYEQYF
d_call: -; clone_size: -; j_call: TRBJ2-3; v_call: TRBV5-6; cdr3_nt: TGTGCCAGCAGCCTGGCCCTAGTCGATACGCAGTATTTT; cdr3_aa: CASSLALVDTQYF
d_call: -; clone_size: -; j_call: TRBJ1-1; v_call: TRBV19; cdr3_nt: TGTGCCAGTAGTATTCATTTAGGTATTCCGAACACTGAAGCTTTCTTT; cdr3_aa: CASSIHLGIPNTEAFF
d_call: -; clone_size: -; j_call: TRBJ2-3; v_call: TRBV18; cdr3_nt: TGTGCCAGCTCACCTGACAGAGATACGCAGTATTTT; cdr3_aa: CASSPDRDTQYF
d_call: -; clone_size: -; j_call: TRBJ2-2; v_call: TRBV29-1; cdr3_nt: TGCAGCGTTGTGGGGGGTTCGAACACCGGGGAGCTGTTTTTT; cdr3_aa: CSVVGGSNTGELFF
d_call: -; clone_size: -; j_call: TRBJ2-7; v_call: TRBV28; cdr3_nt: TGTGCCAGCAGGCCCGGAGGCAGCCACGAGCAGTACTTC; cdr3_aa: CASRPGGSHEQYF
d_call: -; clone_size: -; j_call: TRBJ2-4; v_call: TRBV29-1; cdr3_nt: TGCAGCGTTGAAGGTTACAAAAACATTCAGTACTTC; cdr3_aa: CSVEGYKNIQYF
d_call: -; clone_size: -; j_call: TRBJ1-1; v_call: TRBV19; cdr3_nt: TGTGCCAGTAGTATACAAGGAACAGAAAGCAATGAAGCTTTCTTT; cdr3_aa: CASSIQGTESNEAFF
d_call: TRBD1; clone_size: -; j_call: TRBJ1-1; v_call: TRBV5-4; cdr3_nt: TGTGCCAGCAGCTTCGACAGGGGGGTTACTGAAGCTTTCTTT; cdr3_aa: CASSFDRGVTEAFF
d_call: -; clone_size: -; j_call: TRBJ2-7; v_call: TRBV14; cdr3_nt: TGTGCCAGCAGCCAAGATGGGGGGACCGAGCAGTACTTC; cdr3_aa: CASSQDGGTEQYF
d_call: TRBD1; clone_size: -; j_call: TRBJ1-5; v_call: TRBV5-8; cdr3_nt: TGTGCCAGCAGCTTTTTACAGGGGAGTGGTAGCAATCAGCCCCAGCATTTT; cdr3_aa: CASSFLQGSGSNQPQHF
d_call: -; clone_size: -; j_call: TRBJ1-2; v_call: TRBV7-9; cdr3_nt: TGTGCCAGCAGCTTAGCTCTGGACCCGGGTCGGTATGGCTACACCTTC; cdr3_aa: CASSLALDPGRYGYTF
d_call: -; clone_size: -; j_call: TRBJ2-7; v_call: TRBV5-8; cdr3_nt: TGTGCCAGCAGCGGACGGAGGAAGTACTTC; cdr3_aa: CASSGRRKYF
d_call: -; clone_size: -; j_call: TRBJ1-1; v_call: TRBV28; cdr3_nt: TGTGCCACGACAGGACCCCCTGAAGCTTTCTTT; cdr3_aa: CATTGPPEAFF
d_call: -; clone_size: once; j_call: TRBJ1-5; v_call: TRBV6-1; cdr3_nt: TGTGCCAGCAGTGAAGGCAGGGACCCGGCGGGTCAGCCCCAGCATTTT; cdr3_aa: CASSEGRDPAGQPQHF
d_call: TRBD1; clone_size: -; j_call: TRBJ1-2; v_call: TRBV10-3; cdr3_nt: TGTGCCATCCGATCTTCAGGGGGCGATGGCTACACCTTC; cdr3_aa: CAIRSSGGDGYTF
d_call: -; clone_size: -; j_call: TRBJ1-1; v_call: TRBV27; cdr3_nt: TGTGCCAGCAGTTTAAATGGGGATACTGAAGCTTTCTTT; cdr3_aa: CASSLNGDTEAFF
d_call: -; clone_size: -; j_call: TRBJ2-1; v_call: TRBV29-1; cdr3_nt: TGCAGCACGGCTGGGGACTCCTCGGGGTCGGTCTTC; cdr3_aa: CSTAGDSSGSVF
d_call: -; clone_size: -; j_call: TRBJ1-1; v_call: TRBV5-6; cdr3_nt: TGTGCCAGCAGCTTGGCCTGGCAGGGAGGCCTTGAAGCTTTCTTT; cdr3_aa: CASSLAWQGGLEAFF
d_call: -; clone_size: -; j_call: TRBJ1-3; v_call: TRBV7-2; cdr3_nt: TGTGCCAGCAGCTACACAGGTCTAGCTGGAAACACCATATATTTT; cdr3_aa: CASSYTGLAGNTIYF
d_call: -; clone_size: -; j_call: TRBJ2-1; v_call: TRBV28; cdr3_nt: TGTGCCAGCAGTTTGGAGGTAAATGAGCAGTTCTTC; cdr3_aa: CASSLEVNEQFF
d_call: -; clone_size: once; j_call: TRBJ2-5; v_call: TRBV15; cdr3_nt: TGTGCCACCAGCAGAGATCTTGGGACGTTGAAAGAGACCCAGTACTTC; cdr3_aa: CATSRDLGTLKETQYF
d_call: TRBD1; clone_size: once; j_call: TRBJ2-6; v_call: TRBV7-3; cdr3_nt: TGTGCCAGCGGCGACAGGGCCGGGGCCAACGTCCTGACTTTC; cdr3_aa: CASGDRAGANVLTF
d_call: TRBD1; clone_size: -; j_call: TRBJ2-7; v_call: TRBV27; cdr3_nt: TGTGCCAGCAGTTCTGGGACAGGCGGAATCTACGAGCAGTACTTC; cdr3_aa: CASSSGTGGIYEQYF
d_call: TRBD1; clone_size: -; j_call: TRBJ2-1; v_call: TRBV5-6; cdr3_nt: TGTGCCAGCAGCTTGGACAGGGGCTCCTACAATGAGCAGTTCTTC; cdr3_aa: CASSLDRGSYNEQFF
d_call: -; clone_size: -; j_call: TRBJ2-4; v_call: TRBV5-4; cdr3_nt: TGTGCCAGCAGCCGACTCGAGGGTTTTAAAAACATTCAGTACTTC; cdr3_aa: CASSRLEGFKNIQYF
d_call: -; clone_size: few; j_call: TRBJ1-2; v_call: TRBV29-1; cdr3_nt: TGCAGCGTTGAGTGGAACTATGGCTACACCTTC; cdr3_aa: CSVEWNYGYTF
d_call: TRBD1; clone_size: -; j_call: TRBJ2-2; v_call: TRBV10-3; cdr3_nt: TGTGCCATCAGTCCAGGGGGTCGGGGCACCGGGGAGCTGTTTTTT; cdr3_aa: CAISPGGRGTGELFF
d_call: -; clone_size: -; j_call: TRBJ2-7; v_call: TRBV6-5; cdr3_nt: TGTGCCAGCAGCCCCCGGGACATCTCCTACGAGCAGTACTTC; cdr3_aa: CASSPRDISYEQYF
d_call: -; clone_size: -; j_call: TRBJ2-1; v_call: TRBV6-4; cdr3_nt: TGTGCCAGCAGCCCGGGTGGGCGTTCGGGATCGTGGAGCTCCTACAATGAGCAGTTCTTC; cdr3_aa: CASSPGGRSGSWSSYNEQFF
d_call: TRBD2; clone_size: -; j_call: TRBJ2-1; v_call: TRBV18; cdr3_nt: TGTGCCAGCTCACCGACTAGCGGGGGAAACAATGAGCAGTTCTTC; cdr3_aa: CASSPTSGGNNEQFF
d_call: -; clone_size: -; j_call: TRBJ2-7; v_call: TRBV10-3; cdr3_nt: TGTGCCATCAGTGTTAGCGGAAAACGCTACGAGCAGTACTTC; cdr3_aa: CAISVSGKRYEQYF
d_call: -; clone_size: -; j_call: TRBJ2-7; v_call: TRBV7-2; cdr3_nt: TGTGCCAGCAGCCTAGCGTTCAGAGACACCGAGCAGTACTTC; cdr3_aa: CASSLAFRDTEQYF
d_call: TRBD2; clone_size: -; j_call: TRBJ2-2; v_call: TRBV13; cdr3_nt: TGTGCCAGCAGCATAAAGCGGGAGGGTCAGAGGACCGGGGAGCTGTTTTTT; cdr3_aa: CASSIKREGQRTGELFF
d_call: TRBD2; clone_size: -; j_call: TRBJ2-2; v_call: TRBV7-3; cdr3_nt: TGTGCCAGCAGCTTAATGGCGGGAGGGAACGGGGAGCTGTTTTTT; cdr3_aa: CASSLMAGGNGELFF
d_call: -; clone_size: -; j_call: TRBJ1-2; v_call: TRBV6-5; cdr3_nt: TGTGCCAGCAGTAAGGACACGCTAAACTATGGCTACACCTTC; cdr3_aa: CASSKDTLNYGYTF
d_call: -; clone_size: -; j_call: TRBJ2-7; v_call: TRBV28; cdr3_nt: TGTGCCAGCAGCCCCTACGAGCAGTACTTC; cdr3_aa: CASSPYEQYF
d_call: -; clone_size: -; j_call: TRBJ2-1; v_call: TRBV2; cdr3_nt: TGTGCCAGCAGCATAACGGGAGATGAGCAGTTCTTC; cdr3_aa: CASSITGDEQFF
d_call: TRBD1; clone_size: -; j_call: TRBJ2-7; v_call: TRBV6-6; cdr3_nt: TGTGCCAGCAGTTTGGACAGGGGATTGGTCTACGAGCAGTACTTC; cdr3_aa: CASSLDRGLVYEQYF
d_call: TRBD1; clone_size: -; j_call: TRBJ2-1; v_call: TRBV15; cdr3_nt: TGTGCCACCAGCTTTACAGGGGAATACAATGAGCAGTTCTTC; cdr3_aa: CATSFTGEYNEQFF
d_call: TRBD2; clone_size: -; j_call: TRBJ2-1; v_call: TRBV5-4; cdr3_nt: TGTGCCAGCAGCCAATCTAGCGGCTCCTACAATGAGCAGTTCTTC; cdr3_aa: CASSQSSGSYNEQFF
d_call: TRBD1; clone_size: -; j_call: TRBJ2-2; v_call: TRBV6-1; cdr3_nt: TGTGCCAGCAGAGTGACAGGGTCGAACACCGGGGAGCTGTTTTTT; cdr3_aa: CASRVTGSNTGELFF
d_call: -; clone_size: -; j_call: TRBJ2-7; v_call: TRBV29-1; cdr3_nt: TGCAGCGTGGGGGCAGGGGTCGCCTACGAGCAGTACTTC; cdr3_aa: CSVGAGVAYEQYF
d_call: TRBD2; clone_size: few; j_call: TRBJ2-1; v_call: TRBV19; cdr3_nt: TGTGCCAGTAGTCCGGTCCCCTTCAGGGTAGCGGGAGGTATAAATGAGCAGTTCTTC; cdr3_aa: CASSPVPFRVAGGINEQFF
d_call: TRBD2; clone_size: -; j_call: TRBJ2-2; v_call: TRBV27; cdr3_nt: TGTGCCAGCAGCACCCAACTAGCGGCGAACACCGGGGAGCTGTTTTTT; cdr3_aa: CASSTQLAANTGELFF
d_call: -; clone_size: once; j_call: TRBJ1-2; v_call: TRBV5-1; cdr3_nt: TGCGCCAGCAGCGCACAGGGTAACTATGGCTACACCTTC; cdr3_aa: CASSAQGNYGYTF
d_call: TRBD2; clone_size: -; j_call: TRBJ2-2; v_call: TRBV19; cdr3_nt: TGTGCCAGTAGACTAGCGGGAAGAACCGGGGAGCTGTTTTTT; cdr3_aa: CASRLAGRTGELFF
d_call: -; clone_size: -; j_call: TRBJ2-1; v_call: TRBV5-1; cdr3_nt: TGCGCCAGCAGCCCCGGGACCGAGGGCAATGAGCAGTTCTTC; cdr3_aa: CASSPGTEGNEQFF